This T cell receptor beta chain was observed in a study of blood T cell repertoires in COVID-19. Germline V CDR1 and CDR2: SGHTA, FQGNSA. V lost 5 bases and J lost 2; bases outside the gene matches: 14. The CDR3 extends over 18 amino acids. This table comes from immunoSEQ multiplex PCR, and its TCRdb copy is limited to in-frame clones, with some not included. The table shows over 120,000 clones, with 70% to 85% occurring only once. The source of this sequence is a man over 45 who had recovered from COVID-19. Sequences were obtained from PBMCs or T cells enriched from blood (not recorded which). The chain couples TRBV7-2 to TRBJ1-5; 8 bases agree with TRBD1. This CDR3 is CASSPGGGSGGRNQPQHF. The CDR3 nucleotides are TGTGCCAGCAGCCCAGGGGGCGGTAGCGGGGGTCGCAATCAGCCCCAGCATTTT.